This entry concerns a single TCR beta chain. This specimen belongs to a study of Ad26.COV2.S vaccination and SARS-CoV-2 variants. Study information: Each vaccinee took Ad26.COV2.S intramuscularly, once or twice 56 days apart.

Regarding treatment: approximately 18 received Ad26.COV2.S at low or high dose, single or two shots; about 5 received placebo; per-sample allocation not given. On day 63 after the first injection, vaccine and placebo recipients gave samples. The assay was immunoSEQ multiplex PCR, and TCRdb's table has in-frame clones only and misses some. Found here are nearly 400,000 clones, around nine tenths of them singletons; the top ten hold 1.9%. The clonotype was recovered from a person aged 18-65 years who received the Ad26.COV2.S COVID-19 vaccine or a placebo. The specimen was peripheral blood, collected in a trial of Ad26.COV2.S vaccine versus placebo.

The CDR3 DNA reads as TGTGCCAGCAGTCCCCCTCAAACTAGCGGGAGGGCCAACGAGCAGTACTTC. Translating it yields CASSPPQTSGRANEQYF. The genes are TRBV27 and TRBJ2-7; 13 bases line up with TRBD2. From germline, CDR1 is MNHEY and CDR2 SMNVEV (reference sequence). The CDR3 totals 17 residues. Trimming took 5 bases from V and 5 from J; bases not matched to a gene: 12.